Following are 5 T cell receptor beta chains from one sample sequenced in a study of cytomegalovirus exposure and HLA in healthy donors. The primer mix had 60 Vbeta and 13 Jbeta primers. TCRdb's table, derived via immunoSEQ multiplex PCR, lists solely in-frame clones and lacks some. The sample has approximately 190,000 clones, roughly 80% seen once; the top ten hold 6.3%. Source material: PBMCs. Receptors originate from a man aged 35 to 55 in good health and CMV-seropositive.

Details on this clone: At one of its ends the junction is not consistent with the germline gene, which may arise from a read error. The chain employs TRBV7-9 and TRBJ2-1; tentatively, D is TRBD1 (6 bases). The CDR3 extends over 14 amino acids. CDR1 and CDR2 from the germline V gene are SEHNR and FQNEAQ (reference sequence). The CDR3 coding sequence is TGTTCCAGCAGAGCCGGGACATTGTACAATGAGCAGTTCTTC. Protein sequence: CSSRAGTLYNEQFF.

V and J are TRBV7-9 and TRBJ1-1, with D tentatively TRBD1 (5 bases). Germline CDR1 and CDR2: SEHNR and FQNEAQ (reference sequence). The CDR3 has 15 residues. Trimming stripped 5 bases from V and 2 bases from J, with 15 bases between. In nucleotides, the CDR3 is TGTGCCAGCAGCCCGTCGGGGGTGCGAAACACTGAAGCTTTCTTT. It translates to CASSPSGVRNTEAFF.

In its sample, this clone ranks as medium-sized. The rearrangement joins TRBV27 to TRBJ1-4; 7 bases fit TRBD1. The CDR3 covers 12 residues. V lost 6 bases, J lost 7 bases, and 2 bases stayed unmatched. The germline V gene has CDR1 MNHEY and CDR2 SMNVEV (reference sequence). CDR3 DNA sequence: TGTGCCAGCAGGACAGGGACTGAAAAACTGTTTTTT. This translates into CASRTGTEKLFF.

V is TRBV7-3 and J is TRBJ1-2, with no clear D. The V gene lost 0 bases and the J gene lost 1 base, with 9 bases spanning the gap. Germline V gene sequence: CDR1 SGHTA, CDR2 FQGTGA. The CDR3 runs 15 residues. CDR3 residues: CASSLTGPVNYGYTF. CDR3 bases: TGTGCCAGCAGCTTAACTGGTCCAGTTAACTATGGCTACACCTTC.

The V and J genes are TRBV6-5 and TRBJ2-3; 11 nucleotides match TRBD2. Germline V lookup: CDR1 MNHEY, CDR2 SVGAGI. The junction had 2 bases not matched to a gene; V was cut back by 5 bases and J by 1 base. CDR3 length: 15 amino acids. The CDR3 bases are TGTGCCAGCAGTCTAGCGGGGGGCCGCACAGATACGCAGTATTTT. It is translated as CASSLAGGRTDTQYF.